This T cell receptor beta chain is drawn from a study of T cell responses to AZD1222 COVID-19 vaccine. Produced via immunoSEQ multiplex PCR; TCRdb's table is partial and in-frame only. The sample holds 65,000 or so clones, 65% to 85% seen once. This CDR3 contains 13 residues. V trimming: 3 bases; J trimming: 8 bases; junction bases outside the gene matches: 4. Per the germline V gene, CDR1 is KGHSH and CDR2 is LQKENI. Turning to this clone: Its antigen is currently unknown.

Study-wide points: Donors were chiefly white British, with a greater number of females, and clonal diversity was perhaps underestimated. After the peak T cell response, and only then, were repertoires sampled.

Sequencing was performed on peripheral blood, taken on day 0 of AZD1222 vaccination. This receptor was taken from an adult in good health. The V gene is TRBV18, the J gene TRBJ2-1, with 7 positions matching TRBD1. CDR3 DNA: TGTGCCAGCTCACCGACAGGGTTGGATGAGCAGTTCTTC. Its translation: CASSPTGLDEQFF.